These T cell receptor beta chains were read from a single sample in a study of blood T cell repertoires in COVID-19. Produced via immunoSEQ multiplex PCR; TCRdb's table is partial and in-frame only. In the table there are around 200,000 clones, around 82% of which are singletons. Source material: peripheral blood. The receptors were gathered from a woman aged 40 to 55 with active or convalescent COVID-19. Both conserved end residues are part of each CDR3. Fields, in order: D gene, J gene, V gene, clone size, CDR3 DNA, CDR3 protein. The D gene is left open where the match is weak. Clone sizes are given selectively: once, few, many, or a class where the clone is expanded.

NA,TRBJ2-1,TRBV5-1,NA,TGCGCCAGCAGCTTAGGACTGGTAGGGAATGAGCAGTTCTTC,CASSLGLVGNEQFF
NA,TRBJ2-7,TRBV30,few,TGTGCCTGGAACCGGGACAACGCCTACGAGCAGTACTTC,CAWNRDNAYEQYF
TRBD1,TRBJ2-1,TRBV9,few,TGTGCCAGCAGCAGAACGGGACAGGGGCTCTACAATGAGCAGTTCTTC,CASSRTGQGLYNEQFF
TRBD1,TRBJ1-6,TRBV28,NA,TGTGCCAGCAGTTTCCGGGACAGGGGTAATTCACCCCTCCACTTT,CASSFRDRGNSPLHF
NA,TRBJ1-3,TRBV7-2,NA,TGTGCCAGCAGCTTACAGGGGTCCCGCTCTGGAAACACCATATATTTT,CASSLQGSRSGNTIYF
TRBD2,TRBJ2-3,TRBV2,NA,TGTGCCAGCGAATCACTGAGACTAGCGGGAAGCACAGATACGCAGTATTTT,CASESLRLAGSTDTQYF
NA,TRBJ1-1,TRBV6-4,once,TGTGCCAGCAGTGAGGCAGGGGACACTGAAGCTTTCTTT,CASSEAGDTEAFF
TRBD1,TRBJ1-4,TRBV30,NA,TGTGCCTGGAGGGACAGGCCAGGGACCAATGAAAAACTGTTTTTT,CAWRDRPGTNEKLFF
NA,TRBJ2-1,TRBV27,NA,TGTGCCAGCAGTCCCGACAGGGGAGGGAACAATGAGCAGTTCTTC,CASSPDRGGNNEQFF
NA,TRBJ1-6,TRBV28,few,TGTGCCAGCAGTTTAAGTTCAGGGCCGATCTATAATTCACCCCTCCACTTT,CASSLSSGPIYNSPLHF
TRBD2,TRBJ2-7,TRBV6-1,NA,TGTGCCAGCAGTGAACTCGGACTAGCGCGGGGACGAAGGGAGCAGTACTTC,CASSELGLARGRREQYF
NA,TRBJ1-3,TRBV14,NA,TGTGCCAGCAGCCAAGTCTCCCAGCGACCCTCTGGAAACACCATATATTTT,CASSQVSQRPSGNTIYF
NA,TRBJ2-7,TRBV24-1,NA,TGTGCCACCAGTGAAGCCAGGGGGAGGTACGAGCAGTACTTC,CATSEARGRYEQYF
TRBD2,TRBJ2-4,TRBV7-9,NA,TGTGCCAGCAGCTTAGGTAGCGGGCGGATTCAGTACTTC,CASSLGSGRIQYF
TRBD1,TRBJ1-3,TRBV7-3,NA,TGTGCCAGCAGCCCAGGGCAGGGGGTCCCGGGAGGAAACACCATATATTTT,CASSPGQGVPGGNTIYF
TRBD1,TRBJ1-2,TRBV3-1/TRBV3-2,many,TGTGCCAGCAGCCTATGGGACAGGGGGTCGTCATCTAACTATGGCTACACCTTC,CASSLWDRGSSSNYGYTF
NA,TRBJ1-1,TRBV6-5,NA,TGTGCCAGCAGTTACGCCGGGCGCGGGGACACTGAAGCTTTCTTT,CASSYAGRGDTEAFF
NA,TRBJ1-1,TRBV19,once,TGTGCCAGTAGTATGCTAGGCTACACTGAAGCTTTCTTT,CASSMLGYTEAFF
TRBD2,TRBJ2-1,TRBV10-3,NA,TGTGCCATCAGTACCTTTGGTAGCGGGATTAGCAATGAGCAGTTCTTC,CAISTFGSGISNEQFF
NA,TRBJ2-7,TRBV7-6,NA,TGTGCCAGCAGCCGCCGGGACTCTGAACGCTACGAGCAGTACTTC,CASSRRDSERYEQYF
NA,TRBJ1-5,TRBV7-2,NA,TGTGCCAGCAGCGTGTGGCAGAATCAGCCCCAGCATTTT,CASSVWQNQPQHF
NA,TRBJ1-5,TRBV21-1,few,TGTGCCAGCAGCGGAAAAGGGGGGACAGCAAAATATCAGCCCCAGCATTTT,CASSGKGGTAKYQPQHF
TRBD1,TRBJ1-2,TRBV29-1,NA,TGCAGCGCTAAGGGACAGGGCGGCGGCTACACCTTC,CSAKGQGGGYTF
TRBD2,TRBJ2-1,TRBV24-1,NA,TGTGCCACCAGTGATACTACCAGGGCTAGCGGACCCTACAATGAGCAGTTCTTC,CATSDTTRASGPYNEQFF
NA,TRBJ1-1,TRBV7-8,NA,TGTGCCAGCAGCTTCCTACCCCTTTCCCGGGTCGCCGGTACTGAAGCTTTCTTT,CASSFLPLSRVAGTEAFF
NA,TRBJ2-1,TRBV7-2,NA,TGTGCCAGCAGCTTTAATCCGGGATCAGGAAGCAATGAGCAGTTCTTC,CASSFNPGSGSNEQFF
NA,TRBJ1-1,TRBV7-9,NA,TGTGCCAGCAGCTTAGACAATATGAACACTGAAGCTTTCTTT,CASSLDNMNTEAFF
TRBD1,TRBJ1-6,TRBV5-1,NA,TGCGCCAGCAGCTCCGGACAGGGGGCGCGTTCAGGTGATTCACCCCTCCACTTT,CASSSGQGARSGDSPLHF